This T cell receptor (beta chain) is from a study of T cells after yellow fever vaccination. Germline V gene sequence: CDR1 MNHEY, CDR2 SVGAGI. V lost 2 bases and J lost 0, with 8 bases in between. The CDR3 totals 16 residues. TCRdb reanalysed the 5' RACE reads using MiXCR and keeps one entry per CDR3 protein. Of about 630,000 distinct CDR3 sequences listed, roughly 12% are singletons. The gene calls are TRBV6-5 and TRBJ2-6; no firm D call. This sample comprised PBMCs, obtained on the day of the yellow fever booster vaccination. The TCR was taken from a young man who received the YFV17D yellow fever vaccine. CDR3: CASSYDSYSGANVLTF. The CDR3 bases are TGTGCCAGCAGTTACGACTCATACTCTGGGGCCAACGTCCTGACTTTC.